This entry features one T cell receptor beta chain sequence. Its antigen is currently unknown. CDR3 and TCR beta VDJ profiling relied on genomic DNA as the template. TCRdb re-called the reads through MiXCR, storing one row per CDR3 protein. This sample has about 170,000 distinct CDR3 sequences, with around 60% found just once. CDR1 SEHNR and CDR2 FQNEAQ come from the germline V gene (reference sequence). Unmatched junction bases numbered 10, after V lost 4 bases and J lost 8 bases. The CDR3 loop spans 14 amino acids. The sample originates from a study of CD8+CD57+ T cells in acquired aplastic anemia. Study-level information: Quantities of DNA derived from sorted CD4+ and CD8+ cells averaged 3.2 ug. There were some 9.8 million reads, on average, for CD4+ cells from healthy donors. Regarding the study as a whole: Both patients and controls carried the same twenty-nine CD8+ CDR3 sequences.

This clonotype was sampled from a human donor in good health. The V call is TRBV7-9, the J call TRBJ1-2; 7 nucleotides match TRBD1. Sequenced: sorted CD4+, CD8+, or CD8+CD57+ T cells (not recorded which) from PBMCs. The CDR3 coding sequence is TGTGCCAGCAGCTACCTAGGGGGCTCTAAGGGCTACACCTTC. Encoded protein: CASSYLGGSKGYTF.